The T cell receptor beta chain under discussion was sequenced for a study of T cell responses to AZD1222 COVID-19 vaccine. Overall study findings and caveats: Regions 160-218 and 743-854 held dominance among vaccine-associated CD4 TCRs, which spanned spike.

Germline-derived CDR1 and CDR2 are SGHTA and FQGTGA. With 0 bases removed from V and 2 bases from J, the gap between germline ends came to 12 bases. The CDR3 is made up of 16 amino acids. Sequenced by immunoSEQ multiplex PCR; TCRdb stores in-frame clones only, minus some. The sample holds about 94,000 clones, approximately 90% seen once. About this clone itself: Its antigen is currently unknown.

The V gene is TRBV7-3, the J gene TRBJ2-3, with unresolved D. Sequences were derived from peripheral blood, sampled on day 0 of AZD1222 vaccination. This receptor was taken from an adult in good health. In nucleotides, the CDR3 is TGTGCCAGCAGCTTAACAGCCACACGCTACACAGATACGCAGTATTTT. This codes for CASSLTATRYTDTQYF. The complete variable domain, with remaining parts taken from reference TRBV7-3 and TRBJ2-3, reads GAGVSQTPSNKVTEKGKYVELRCDPISGHTALYWYRQSLGQGPEFLIYFQGTGAADDSGLPNDRFFAVRPEGSVSTLKIQRTERGDSAVYLCASSLTATRYTDTQYFGPGTRLTVL.